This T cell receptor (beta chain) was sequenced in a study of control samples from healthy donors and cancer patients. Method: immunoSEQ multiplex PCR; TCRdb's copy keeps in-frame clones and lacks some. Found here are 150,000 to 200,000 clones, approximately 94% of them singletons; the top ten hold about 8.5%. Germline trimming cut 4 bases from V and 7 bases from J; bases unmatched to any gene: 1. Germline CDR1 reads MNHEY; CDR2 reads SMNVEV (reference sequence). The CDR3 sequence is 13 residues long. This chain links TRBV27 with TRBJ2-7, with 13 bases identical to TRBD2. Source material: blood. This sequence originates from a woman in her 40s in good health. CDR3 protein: CASSWGLAGEQYF. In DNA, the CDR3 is TGTGCCAGCAGTTGGGGACTAGCGGGAGAGCAGTACTTC.